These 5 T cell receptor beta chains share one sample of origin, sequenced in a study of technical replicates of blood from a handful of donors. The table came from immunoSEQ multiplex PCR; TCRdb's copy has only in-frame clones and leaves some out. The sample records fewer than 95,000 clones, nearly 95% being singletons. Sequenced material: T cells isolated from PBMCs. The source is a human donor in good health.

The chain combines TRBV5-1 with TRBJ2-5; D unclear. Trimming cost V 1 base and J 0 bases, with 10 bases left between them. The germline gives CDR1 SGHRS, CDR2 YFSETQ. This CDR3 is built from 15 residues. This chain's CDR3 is CASSLSRVNQETQYF. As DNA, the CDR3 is TGCGCCAGCAGCTTGTCACGGGTGAACCAAGAGACCCAGTACTTC.

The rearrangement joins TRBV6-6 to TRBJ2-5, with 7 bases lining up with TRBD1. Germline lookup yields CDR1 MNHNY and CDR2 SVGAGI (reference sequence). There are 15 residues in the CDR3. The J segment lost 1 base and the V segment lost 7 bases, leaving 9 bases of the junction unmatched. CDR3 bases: TGTGCCAGCACCGCGACACAGGGGCGCCAAGAGACCCAGTACTTC. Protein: CASTATQGRQETQYF.

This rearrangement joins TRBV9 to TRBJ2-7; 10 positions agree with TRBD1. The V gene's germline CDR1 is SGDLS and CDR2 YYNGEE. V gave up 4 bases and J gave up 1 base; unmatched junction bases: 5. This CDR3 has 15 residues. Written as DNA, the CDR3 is TGTGCCAGCAGCAGGACAGGGGGGAAATCCTACGAGCAGTACTTC. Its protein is CASSRTGGKSYEQYF.

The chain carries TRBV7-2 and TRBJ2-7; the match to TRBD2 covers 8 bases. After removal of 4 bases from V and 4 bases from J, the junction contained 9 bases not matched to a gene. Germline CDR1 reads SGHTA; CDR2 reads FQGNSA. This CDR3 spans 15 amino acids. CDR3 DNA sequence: TGTGCCAGCAGCTCAGTTTCACTAGCGGAATACGAGCAGTACTTC. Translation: CASSSVSLAEYEQYF. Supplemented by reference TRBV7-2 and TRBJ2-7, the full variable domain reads GAGVSQSPSNKVTEKGKDVELRCDPISGHTALYWYRQSLGQGLEFLIYFQGNSAPDKSGLPSDRFSAERTGGSVSTLTIQRTQQEDSAVYLCASSSVSLAEYEQYFGPGTRLTVT.

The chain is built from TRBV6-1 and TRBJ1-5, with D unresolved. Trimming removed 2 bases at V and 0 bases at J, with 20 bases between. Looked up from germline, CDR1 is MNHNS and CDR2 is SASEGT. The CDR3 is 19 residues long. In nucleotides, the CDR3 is TGTGCCAGCAGTGAAAGTTTCGTGGCGCAGAGGATTAGCAATCAGCCCCAGCATTTT. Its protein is CASSESFVAQRISNQPQHF.